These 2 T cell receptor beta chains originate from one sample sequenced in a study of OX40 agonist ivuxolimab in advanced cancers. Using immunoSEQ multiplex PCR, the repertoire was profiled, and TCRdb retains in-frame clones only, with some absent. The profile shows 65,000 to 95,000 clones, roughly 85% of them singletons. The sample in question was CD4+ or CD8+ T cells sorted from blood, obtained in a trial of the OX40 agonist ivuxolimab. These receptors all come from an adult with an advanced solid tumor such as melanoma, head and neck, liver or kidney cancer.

CDR3 amino acids: CASSLYSNPSYEQYF. The DNA of the CDR3 is TGTGCCAGCAGTTTATATAGCAACCCCTCCTACGAGCAGTACTTC. This rearrangement joins TRBV27 to TRBJ2-5; no clear D gene. The J call may be wrong; the DNA end is better matched by TRBJ2-7. The CDR3 totals 15 residues. CDR1 and CDR2 (germline): MNHEY, SMNVEV (reference sequence).

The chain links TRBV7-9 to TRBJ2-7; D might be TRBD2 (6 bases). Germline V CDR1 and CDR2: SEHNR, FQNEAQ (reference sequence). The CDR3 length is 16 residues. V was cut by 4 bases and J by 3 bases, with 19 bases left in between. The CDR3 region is CASSSNQGGPRYEQYF. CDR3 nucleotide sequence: TGTGCCAGCAGCTCAAACCAGGGAGGCCCCCGCTACGAGCAGTACTTC.